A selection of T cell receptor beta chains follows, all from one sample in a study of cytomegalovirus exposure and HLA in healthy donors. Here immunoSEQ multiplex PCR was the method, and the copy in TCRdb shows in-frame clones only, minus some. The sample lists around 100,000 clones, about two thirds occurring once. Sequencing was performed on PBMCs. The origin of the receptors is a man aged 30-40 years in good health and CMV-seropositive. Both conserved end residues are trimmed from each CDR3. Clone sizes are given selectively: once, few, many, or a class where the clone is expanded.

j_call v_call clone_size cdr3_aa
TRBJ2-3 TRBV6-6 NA ASSPRGAGRTDTQY
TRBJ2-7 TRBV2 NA ASIVAGSSYEQY
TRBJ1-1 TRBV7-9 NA ASSPNREPF
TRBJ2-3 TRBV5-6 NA ASILGERGDTTDTQY
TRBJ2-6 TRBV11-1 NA ASSRVGGAGRAGANVLT
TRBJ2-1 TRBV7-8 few ASSTREGLYNEQF
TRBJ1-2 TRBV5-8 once ASSLVPGLGYGYT
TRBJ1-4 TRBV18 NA ASSPPGQAEKLF
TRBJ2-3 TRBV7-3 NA ASSPGGPSTDTQY
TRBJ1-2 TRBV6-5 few ASSYQGINYGYT
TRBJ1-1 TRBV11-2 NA ASSSQGQNTEAF
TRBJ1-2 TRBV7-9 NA ASSQGQGTSGYT
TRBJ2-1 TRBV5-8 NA ASSSGQVTYNEQF
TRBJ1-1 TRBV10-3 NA AISDDLGANTEAF
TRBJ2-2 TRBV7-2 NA ASSLALAGKMGNTGELF
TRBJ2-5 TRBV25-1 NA ASSPSGRETQY
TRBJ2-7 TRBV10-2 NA ASREAGQGSYEQY
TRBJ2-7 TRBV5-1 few ASSLAWQVEYEQY
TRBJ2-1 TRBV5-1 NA ASSGGSSYNEQF
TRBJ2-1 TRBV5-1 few ASSLGWTGRLVSDNEQF
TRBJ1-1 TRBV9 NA ASSVDRGATEAF
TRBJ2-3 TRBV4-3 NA ASSQEAGSTDTQY
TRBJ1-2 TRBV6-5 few ASSYYGTGQGYT
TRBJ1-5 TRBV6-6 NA ASSGDNQPQH
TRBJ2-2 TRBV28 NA ASSPPGGLGGELF
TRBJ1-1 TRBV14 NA ASSPSGYEAF
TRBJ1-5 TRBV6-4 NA ASSLRVVRLQPQH